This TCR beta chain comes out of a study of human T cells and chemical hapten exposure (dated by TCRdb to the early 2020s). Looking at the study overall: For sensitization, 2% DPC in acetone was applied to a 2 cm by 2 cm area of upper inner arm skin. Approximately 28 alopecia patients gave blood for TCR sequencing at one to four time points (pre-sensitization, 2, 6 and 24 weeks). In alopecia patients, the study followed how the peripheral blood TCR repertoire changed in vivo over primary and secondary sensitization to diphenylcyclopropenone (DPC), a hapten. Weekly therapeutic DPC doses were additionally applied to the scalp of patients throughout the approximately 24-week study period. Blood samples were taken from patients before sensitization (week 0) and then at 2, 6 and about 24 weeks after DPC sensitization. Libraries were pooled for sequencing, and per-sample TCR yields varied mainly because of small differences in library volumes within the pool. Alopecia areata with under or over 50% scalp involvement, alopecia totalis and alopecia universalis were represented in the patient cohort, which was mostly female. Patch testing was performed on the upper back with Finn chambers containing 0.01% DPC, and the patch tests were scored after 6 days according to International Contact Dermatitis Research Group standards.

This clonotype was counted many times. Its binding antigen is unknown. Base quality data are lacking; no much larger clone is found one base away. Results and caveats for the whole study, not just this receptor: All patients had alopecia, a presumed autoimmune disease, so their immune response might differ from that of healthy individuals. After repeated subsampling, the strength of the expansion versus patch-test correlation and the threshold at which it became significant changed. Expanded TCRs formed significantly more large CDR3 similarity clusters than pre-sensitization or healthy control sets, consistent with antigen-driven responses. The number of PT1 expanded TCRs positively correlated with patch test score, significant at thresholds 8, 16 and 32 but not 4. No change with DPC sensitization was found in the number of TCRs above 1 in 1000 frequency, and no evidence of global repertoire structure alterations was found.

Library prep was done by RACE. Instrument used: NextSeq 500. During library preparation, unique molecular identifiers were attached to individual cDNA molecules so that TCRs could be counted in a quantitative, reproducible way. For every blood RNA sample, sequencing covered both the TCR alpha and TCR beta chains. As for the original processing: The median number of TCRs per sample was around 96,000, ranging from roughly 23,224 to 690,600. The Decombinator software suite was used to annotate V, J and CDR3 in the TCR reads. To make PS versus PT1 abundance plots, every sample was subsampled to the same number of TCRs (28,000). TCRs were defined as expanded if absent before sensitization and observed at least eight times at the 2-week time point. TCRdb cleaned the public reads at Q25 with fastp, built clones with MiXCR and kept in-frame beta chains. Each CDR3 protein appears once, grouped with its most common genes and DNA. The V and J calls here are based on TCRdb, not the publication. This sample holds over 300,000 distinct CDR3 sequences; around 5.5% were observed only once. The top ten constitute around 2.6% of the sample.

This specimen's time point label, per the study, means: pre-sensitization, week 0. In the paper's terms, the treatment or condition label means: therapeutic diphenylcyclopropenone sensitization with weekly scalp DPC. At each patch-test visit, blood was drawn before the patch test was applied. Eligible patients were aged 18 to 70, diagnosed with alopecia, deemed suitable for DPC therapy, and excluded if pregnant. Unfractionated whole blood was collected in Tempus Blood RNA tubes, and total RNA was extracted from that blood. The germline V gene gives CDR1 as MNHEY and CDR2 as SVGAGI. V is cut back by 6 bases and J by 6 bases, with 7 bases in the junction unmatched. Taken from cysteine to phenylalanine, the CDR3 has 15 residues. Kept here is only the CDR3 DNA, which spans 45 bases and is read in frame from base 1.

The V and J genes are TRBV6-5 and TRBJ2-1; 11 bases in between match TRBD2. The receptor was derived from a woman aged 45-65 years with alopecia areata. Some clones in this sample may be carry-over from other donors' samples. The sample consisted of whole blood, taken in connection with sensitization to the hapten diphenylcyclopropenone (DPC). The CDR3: CASSSTSGRTNEQFF. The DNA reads TGTGCCAGCAGCTCAACTAGCGGGAGAACCAATGAGCAGTTCTTC.